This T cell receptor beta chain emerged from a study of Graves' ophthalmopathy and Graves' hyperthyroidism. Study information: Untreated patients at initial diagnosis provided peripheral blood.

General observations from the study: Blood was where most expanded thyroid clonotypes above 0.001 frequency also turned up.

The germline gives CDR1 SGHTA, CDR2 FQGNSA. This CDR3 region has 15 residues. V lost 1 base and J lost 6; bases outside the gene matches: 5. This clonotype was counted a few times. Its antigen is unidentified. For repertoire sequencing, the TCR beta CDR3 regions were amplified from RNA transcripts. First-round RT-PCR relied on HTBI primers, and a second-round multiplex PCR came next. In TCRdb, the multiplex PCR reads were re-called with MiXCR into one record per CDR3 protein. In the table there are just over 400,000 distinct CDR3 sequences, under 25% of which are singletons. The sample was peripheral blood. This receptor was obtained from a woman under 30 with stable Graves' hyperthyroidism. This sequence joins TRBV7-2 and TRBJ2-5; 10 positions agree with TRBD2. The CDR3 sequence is CASSLEAGGLKTQYF. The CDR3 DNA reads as TGTGCCAGCAGCTTAGAAGCGGGAGGGTTGAAGACCCAGTACTTC.